These T cell receptor beta chains were read from a single sample in a study of human versus mouse CDR3 diversity and MHC coevolution. Clones were read by immunoSEQ multiplex PCR, and TCRdb kept only the in-frame ones, dropping some. The sample has roughly 86,000 clones; over 85% are singletons. The sequenced material came from naive CD4+ T cells from blood. These receptors all come from a person between 25 and 70 years old in good health. Each CDR3 is given with its conserved first and last residue. A D gene is named only where the DNA matches it firmly. Clone size is shown for a subset of rows, as once, few, many or a class of expanded clone.

CDR3	DNA	J	D	size	V
CASSIGSTTLNQPQHF	TGTGCCAGTAGTATAGGGAGTACAACTCTCAATCAGCCCCAGCATTTT	TRBJ1-5	NA	NA	TRBV19
CASSLSTSGSFYEQYF	TGTGCCAGCAGTTTAAGCACTAGCGGGAGTTTCTACGAGCAGTACTTC	TRBJ2-7	TRBD2	NA	TRBV28
CASSFSGTPNYGYTF	TGTGCCAGCAGCTTTTCCGGGACTCCGAACTATGGCTACACCTTC	TRBJ1-2	NA	NA	TRBV11-1
CASSLARGFEAFF	TGTGCCAGCAGCTTAGCGAGAGGCTTTGAAGCTTTCTTT	TRBJ1-1	NA	NA	TRBV7-2
CASSPSTGETEAFF	TGCGCCAGCAGCCCCTCAACGGGGGAAACTGAAGCTTTCTTT	TRBJ1-1	NA	NA	TRBV5-1
CASRGGTNEKLFF	TGTGCCAGCCGCGGGGGGACTAATGAAAAACTGTTTTTT	TRBJ1-4	NA	NA	TRBV6-5
CASSHRTPGGWNEQYF	TGTGCCAGCAGCCACCGTACCCCAGGGGGCTGGAACGAGCAGTACTTC	TRBJ2-7	TRBD1	NA	TRBV14
CASGFRQGDVGNTEAFF	TGTGCCAGTGGCTTCAGACAGGGGGACGTGGGTAACACTGAAGCTTTCTTT	TRBJ1-1	TRBD1	NA	TRBV19
CAWSGQGNQPQHF	TGTGCCTGGAGTGGGCAGGGGAATCAGCCCCAGCATTTT	TRBJ1-5	NA	NA	TRBV30
CASSSRQEEEPSNQPQHF	TGTGCCAGCAGCTCCCGACAGGAGGAGGAACCAAGCAATCAGCCCCAGCATTTT	TRBJ1-5	NA	few	TRBV21-1
CASSWEGGSTEAFF	TGCGCCAGCAGCTGGGAGGGGGGGAGCACTGAAGCTTTCTTT	TRBJ1-1	NA	NA	TRBV5-1
CASSFYSLDGYTF	TGTGCCAGCAGCTTCTACTCACTGGATGGCTACACCTTC	TRBJ1-2	NA	NA	TRBV7-2
CASSFRGHEQYF	TGTGCCAGCAGTTTTAGGGGGCACGAGCAGTACTTC	TRBJ2-7	TRBD1	once	TRBV27
CASSPQGGEQYF	TGTGCCAGCAGTCCCCAGGGGGGCGAGCAGTACTTC	TRBJ2-7	NA	NA	TRBV6-5
CASSQVGGTEAFF	TGCGCCAGCAGCCAAGTAGGGGGCACTGAAGCTTTCTTT	TRBJ1-1	NA	NA	TRBV4-3
CASSALGLTEAFF	TGTGCCAGCAGCGCCCTCGGACTCACTGAAGCTTTCTTT	TRBJ1-1	NA	NA	TRBV9
CASSLSGGGQPQHF	TGTGCCAGCAGTTTATCGGGGGGAGGTCAGCCCCAGCATTTT	TRBJ1-5	NA	NA	TRBV27
CASSEIIGSQETQYF	TGTGCCAGCAGCGAGATCATCGGGTCCCAAGAGACCCAGTACTTC	TRBJ2-5	NA	NA	TRBV7-3
CASSLAGGDTQYF	TGTGCCAGCAGCTTAGCGGGGGGGGATACGCAGTATTTT	TRBJ2-3	TRBD2	NA	TRBV7-8
CASSRGSVSYEQYF	TGTGCCAGCAGTCGGGGATCGGTGTCCTACGAGCAGTACTTC	TRBJ2-7	NA	NA	TRBV7-6
CASSPQQGAGELFF	TGTGCCAGCAGCCCGCAACAGGGGGCCGGGGAGCTGTTTTTT	TRBJ2-2	TRBD1	NA	TRBV7-9
CASSLGARVVQPQHF	TGTGCCAGCAGCTTGGGGGCCAGGGTAGTTCAGCCCCAGCATTTT	TRBJ1-5	NA	NA	TRBV5-6
CASSLGGGHTDTQYF	TGTGCCAGCAGCTTAGGTGGAGGGCATACAGATACGCAGTATTTT	TRBJ2-3	NA	NA	TRBV11-3
CASGSDRDTYYNEQFF	TGTGCTAGTGGTTCCGACCGGGACACCTACTACAATGAGCAGTTCTTC	TRBJ2-1	NA	NA	TRBV12-5
CSVERGTGGYEQYF	TGCAGCGTTGAAAGGGGGACAGGGGGCTACGAGCAGTACTTC	TRBJ2-7	TRBD1	NA	TRBV29-1
CASSLKVAGRNEQFF	TGTGCCAGCAGCTTGAAAGTAGCAGGGCGCAATGAGCAGTTCTTC	TRBJ2-1	NA	once	TRBV5-6
CASSPTFSYGYTF	TGTGCCAGCTCGCCGACATTTTCCTATGGCTACACCTTC	TRBJ1-2	NA	few	TRBV18
CASRFGNQPQHF	TGTGCCAGCCGGTTCGGCAATCAGCCCCAGCATTTT	TRBJ1-5	NA	few	TRBV19
CASSDASGQNYNEQFF	TGTGCCAGCAGTGACGCAAGCGGCCAGAACTACAATGAGCAGTTCTTC	TRBJ2-1	NA	NA	TRBV25-1
CASADLTGTEKRRFVYEQYF	TGTGCTAGTGCCGACTTAACGGGGACAGAAAAGAGACGATTTGTCTACGAGCAGTACTTC	TRBJ2-7	TRBD1	NA	TRBV12-5
CAISERVQGAYEQYF	TGTGCCATCAGTGAAAGGGTACAGGGGGCCTACGAGCAGTACTTC	TRBJ2-7	TRBD1	NA	TRBV10-3
CASSQDRVGGYTF	TGTGCCAGTAGTCAAGACAGGGTCGGCGGCTACACCTTC	TRBJ1-2	TRBD1	NA	TRBV19
CAWTVGSFSNYGYTF	TGTGCCTGGACCGTGGGGAGCTTTTCTAACTATGGCTACACCTTC	TRBJ1-2	NA	NA	TRBV30
CASGLGLNNEQFF	TGTGCTAGTGGTTTGGGTCTTAACAATGAGCAGTTCTTC	TRBJ2-1	NA	NA	TRBV12-5
CASSLGQGNEKLFF	TGTGCCAGCAGTTTAGGCCAGGGGAACGAAAAACTGTTTTTT	TRBJ1-4	NA	few	TRBV28
CASSYSSGGSSYEQYF	TGTGCCAGCAGTTACTCTAGCGGAGGGAGCTCCTACGAGCAGTACTTC	TRBJ2-7	NA	NA	TRBV6-5
CASSLGGGTGELFF	TGTGCCAGCAGCTTAGGGGGGGGCACCGGGGAGCTGTTTTTT	TRBJ2-2	TRBD2	NA	TRBV7-2
CASSPGLYQPQHF	TGTGCCAGCAGTCCAGGATTATATCAGCCCCAGCATTTT	TRBJ1-5	NA	NA	TRBV28
CARSLFGGGREAQYF	TGTGCCAGAAGCCTGTTCGGGGGGGGCCGAGAGGCCCAGTACTTC	TRBJ2-5	TRBD2	NA	TRBV5-3
CASSADTSVGYTF	TGTGCCAGCAGTGCTGACACGTCGGTAGGCTACACCTTC	TRBJ1-2	NA	NA	TRBV25-1
CASSLVPGTGNYEQYF	TGCGCCAGCAGCTTGGTCCCCGGGACAGGGAACTACGAGCAGTACTTC	TRBJ2-7	TRBD1	NA	TRBV5-1
CASSPANYGYTF	TGTGCCAGCAGCCCGGCTAACTATGGCTACACCTTC	TRBJ1-2	NA	NA	TRBV7-2
CVSSLADRGSYGYTF	TGTGTCAGCAGCCTGGCGGACAGAGGGTCCTATGGCTACACCTTC	TRBJ1-2	NA	NA	TRBV7-8
CASSYSTTGGEQYF	TGTGCCAGCAGTTACTCAACAACAGGGGGAGAGCAGTACTTC	TRBJ2-7	TRBD1	NA	TRBV6-6
CASSLVGGGNYGYTF	TGTGCCAGCAGTTTAGTAGGAGGGGGCAACTATGGCTACACCTTC	TRBJ1-2	TRBD1	NA	TRBV28
CASSHEAGGGYEQYF	TGTGCCAGCAGCCATGAAGCGGGAGGAGGGTACGAGCAGTACTTC	TRBJ2-7	TRBD2	NA	TRBV4-2
CASSDDPESPTEAFF	TGTGCCAGCAGTGATGATCCGGAGTCTCCGACTGAAGCTTTCTTT	TRBJ1-1	NA	once	TRBV6-4
CASSVDRVSTDTQYF	TGTGCCAGCAGCGTTGACAGGGTTAGCACAGATACGCAGTATTTT	TRBJ2-3	TRBD1	NA	TRBV11-2
CASSLQGSQPQHF	TGTGCCAGCAGCTTACAGGGTTCACAGCCCCAGCATTTT	TRBJ1-5	NA	NA	TRBV11-2
CASTPPLTGTNEQYF	TGTGCCAGCACCCCACCTTTGACAGGGACGAACGAGCAGTACTTC	TRBJ2-7	TRBD1	NA	TRBV6-4
CASSSLGLVGETQYF	TGTGCCAGCAGTTCGTTGGGACTAGTGGGGGAGACCCAGTACTTC	TRBJ2-5	TRBD2	NA	TRBV27
CASSLTGTEAFF	TGTGCCAGCAGTCTGACTGGTACTGAAGCTTTCTTT	TRBJ1-1	NA	NA	TRBV28
CASSIPRGGNQPQHF	TGTGCCAGTAGTATACCCAGGGGAGGCAATCAGCCCCAGCATTTT	TRBJ1-5	NA	NA	TRBV19
CASSLTLADTQYF	TGTGCCAGCAGCCTTACCCTAGCAGATACGCAGTATTTT	TRBJ2-3	NA	NA	TRBV7-3
CASSSGGYGYTF	NA	TRBJ1-2	NA	NA	TRBV6-1
CASSLSMTNEKLFF	TGTGCCAGCAGCTTGAGCATGACTAATGAAAAACTGTTTTTT	TRBJ1-4	NA	NA	TRBV5-4
CASSVGANMNTEAFF	TGTGCCAGCAGCGTAGGGGCCAACATGAACACTGAAGCTTTCTTT	TRBJ1-1	NA	NA	TRBV9
CASSDYAGETYEQYF	TGTGCCAGCAGTGATTATGCGGGGGAGACCTACGAGCAGTACTTC	TRBJ2-7	TRBD2	NA	TRBV6-1